The 5 T cell receptor beta chains presented below share a single source sample, sequenced in a study of T cell clonality in common variable immunodeficiency. No antigen has been assigned to these receptors. Study observations and caveats: Reportedly, TCR beta sequences from common variable immunodeficiency showed fewer deletions and N-nucleotide insertions.

TCRdb's table, derived via immunoSEQ multiplex PCR, lists solely in-frame clones and lacks some. This table holds 20,000 to 25,000 clones with no singletons; the top ten claim under 2.5%. Sequenced material: peripheral blood mononuclear cells. These receptors were taken from a human donor with common variable immunodeficiency.

This clone appeared many times. The CDR3 end lies 3 residues beyond the end of the read and is filled in from the germline J gene. This chain links TRBV7-2 with TRBJ2-3; tentatively, D is TRBD2 (6 bases). The length of the CDR3 is 14 residues. Trimming left V 3 bases short and J 2 bases short, with 9 bases between. Germline V lookup: CDR1 SGHTA, CDR2 FQGNSA. Here the CDR3 reads CASSFRDFTDTQYF. The part of the CDR3 DNA that was read is TGTGCCAGCAGCTTCCGGGACTTCACAGATACG.

This clone was recorded at least ten times. The CDR3 end falls 3 residues outside the read, so it is completed with the germline J gene. This sequence joins TRBV5-1 and TRBJ1-1; no clear D. Trimming stripped 5 bases from V and 1 base from J, with 9 bases between. Germline lookup yields CDR1 SGHRS and CDR2 YFSETQ. This CDR3 has 13 residues. The CDR3 is CASRSEGNTEAFF. The sequenced CDR3 bases are TGCGCCAGCAGGTCAGAGGGGAACACTGAA.

The sample holds many counts of this clone. The sequenced part of the CDR3 DNA is TGTGCCAGCAGCACTCCCGGGACAGGGAGCGAG. Its protein is CASSTPGTGSE. The entire CDR3 protein reads CASSTPGTGSEQYF. This chain uses TRBV28 with TRBJ2-7, with TRBD1 matching 9 bases. The read gets to within 3 residues of the CDR3 end, and the germline J gene fills in the rest. CDR3 length equals 14 residues. Germline values: CDR1 MDHEN, CDR2 SYDVKM. V lost 6 bases, J lost 6 bases, and 9 bases stayed unmatched.

At least ten counts were recorded for this clone. From the germline J gene comes the end of the CDR3, since the read stops 3 residues before it. The chain employs TRBV29-1 and TRBJ2-3, with 7 nucleotides matching TRBD1. CDR3 length: 16 residues. The V gene's germline CDR1 is SQVTM and CDR2 ANQGSEA. The trim removed 4 bases at V and 4 bases at J, leaving 14 bases unmatched. CDR3 loop: CSVATVTGIGADTQYF. The sequenced CDR3 bases are TGCAGCGTTGCCACCGTGACAGGGATAGGGGCAGATACG.

This clone was found many times. Relative to the germline gene, one junction end is altered; a read error may explain this. The missing CDR3 end, 3 residues past where the read stops, is filled in from the germline J gene. This rearrangement joins TRBV5-1 to TRBJ1-4; the match to TRBD1 covers 8 bases. Germline V gene lookup returns CDR1 SGHRS and CDR2 YFSETQ. This CDR3 comprises 13 residues. Partial CDR3 DNA: TGCGCCAGCAGGTTGGGACAGGACGAAAAA. It translates to CASRLGQDEK. The full-length CDR3 reads as CASRLGQDEKLFF.